Here is one T cell receptor beta chain with its context. As yet, its antigen is unknown. Individuals with alopecia areata gave both lesional scalp punch biopsies and peripheral blood for collection. This entry comes from a study of CD8+ T cells in alopecia areata. The overall study: Tofacitinib treatment spanned 6 to 18 months, with 6 months off drug afterward.

Extraction and reverse transcription of RNA yielded cDNA as the sequencing template. Assay: immunoSEQ multiplex PCR; the TCRdb copy retains only in-frame clones and omits some. The sample has some 130,000 clones; more than 40% are singletons. V was clipped by 0 bases and J by 4 bases, with 16 bases between them. Germline lookup yields CDR1 SQVTM and CDR2 ANQGSEA. CDR3 size: 16 residues. Findings of the study overall: Clonality exceeded that of normal scalp in lesional scalp, most notably in alopecia totalis/universalis. Between patients, shared TCR sequences were less clear than in mice. This was possibly due in part to HLA diversity in the patient population.

This material consisted of CD8+ T cells sorted from blood, taken at week 0. The receptor's source is a human donor with alopecia areata. The rearrangement joins TRBV29-1 to TRBJ2-1; maybe TRBD1 (5 bases). CDR3 loop: CSVEDWQGERYNEQFF. The CDR3 DNA reads as TGCAGCGTTGAAGATTGGCAGGGTGAACGGTACAATGAGCAGTTCTTC.